The 3 T cell receptor beta chains presented below share a single source sample, sequenced in a study of circulating and synovial CD4+ cells in juvenile arthritis. Repertoires were generated with immunoSEQ multiplex PCR, while TCRdb's copy carries only in-frame clones and drops some. Found here are thousands of clones, about 83% of them singletons; the top ten hold 3.5% to 6%. Sequencing input: CD4+ T cells from synovial fluid. The origin of the receptors is a human donor with juvenile idiopathic arthritis.

This rearrangement joins TRBV14 to TRBJ2-7, with 10 bases fitting TRBD2. The CDR3 runs to 14 residues. The germline V gene has CDR1 SGHDN and CDR2 FVKESK. Trimming at V came to 2 bases and at J to 3 bases, leaving 1 base not matched to a gene. CDR3 protein: CASSQLAGVYEQYF. CDR3 DNA sequence: TGTGCCAGCAGCCAACTAGCGGGGGTCTACGAGCAGTACTTC. Complete variable domain (other parts from reference TRBV14 and TRBJ2-7): EAGVTQFPSHSVIEKGQTVTLRCDPISGHDNLYWYRRVMGKEIKFLLHFVKESKQDESGMPNNRFLAERTGGTYSTLKVQPAELEDSGVYFCASSQLAGVYEQYFGPGTRLTVT.

Of note for this clone: Compared with germline, one end of the junction differs, possibly owing to a read error. This sample includes further DNA sequences coding for the same CDR3. The chain links TRBV25-1 to TRBJ1-6, with 8 positions matching TRBD1. The CDR3 is made up of 16 amino acids. Germline V gives CDR1 MGHDK, CDR2 SYGVNS. Here the CDR3 DNA reads TGTGCCAGCAGTCCTACATCCGGGACAGGAAATTCCCCCCTCCACTTT. Translated, it gives CASSPTSGTGNSPLHF.

The J gene is TRBJ1-5, the V gene TRBV19; TRBD1 matches 8 bases. Per the germline V gene, CDR1 is LNHDA and CDR2 is SQIVND (reference sequence). CDR3 length equals 14 residues. V was pared by 3 bases and J by 7 bases, with 5 bases of the junction left unmatched. CDR3 bases: TGTGCCAGTAGTATGGGCAGGGGGCTACAGCCCCAGCATTTT. This gives the protein CASSMGRGLQPQHF.